This entry concerns a single T cell receptor beta chain. No antigen is known for it. V was shortened by 7 bases and J by 1 base, with 13 bases between the two germline ends. Germline CDR1 and CDR2: SNHLY and FYNNEI. The CDR3 length is 15 residues. This specimen comes from a study of shared clonotypes between healthy human individuals. The deep-level immunoSEQ assay was used. Sequenced by immunoSEQ multiplex PCR; TCRdb stores in-frame clones only, minus some. The sample lists 2 million to 2.5 million clones, 85% to 95% occurring once. Study outcomes and limitations: Generation probabilities of non-shared clonotypes were lower (relative to those shared by all four donors). Read depth was anticipated to influence clonotype sharing among donors. The rarefaction results pointed to incomplete sorted-subset sequencing despite large depth.

The rearrangement joins TRBV2 to TRBJ2-2; D is perhaps TRBD1 (6 bases). The sample consisted of naive CD4+ T cells from PBMCs. The subset denotes: CD45RA+ positively selected. The receptor was isolated from a man aged 18 to 30 in good health. Some clones in this sample may be carry-over from other donors' samples. The CDR3 loop reads CASTGTRQNTGELFF. The CDR3 DNA follows: TGTGCCAGCACCGGGACAAGACAGAACACCGGGGAGCTGTTTTTT.